The 26 T cell receptor beta chains below were found in one sample sequenced in a study of T cell repertoires in cytomegalovirus infection. TCRdb re-derived calls from the reads in MiXCR, one entry per CDR3 protein. The sample has about 330,000 distinct CDR3 sequences; more than 8% are singletons. Sequences were obtained from PBMCs. The source of these receptors is a human donor in good health (CMV status not recorded). Some clones in this sample may be carry-over from other donors' samples.

The table lists this clonotype with a few counts. The gene calls are TRBV4-3 and TRBJ2-1; 13 bases align to TRBD2. V lost 0 bases, J lost 6 bases, and 8 bases stayed unmatched. There are 18 residues in the CDR3. In germline, CDR1 is LGHNA, CDR2 YSLEER. CDR3 bases: TGCGCCAGCAGCCAAGATATTGGGGGACTAGCGGGGACCAATGAGCAGTTCTTC. It specifies CASSQDIGGLAGTNEQFF.

This clonotype was observed many times. The rearrangement joins TRBV7-2 to TRBJ1-4; no clear D gene. Trimming pared 1 base from V and 7 bases from J, leaving 7 bases between. The length of the CDR3 is 13 residues. Germline V gene lookup returns CDR1 SGHTA and CDR2 FQGNSA. The CDR3 spells CASSLVGSEKLFF. Here the CDR3 DNA reads TGTGCCAGCAGCTTAGTGGGGTCTGAAAAACTGTTTTTT.

This clonotype appeared a few times. This chain joins TRBV29-1 and TRBJ2-2; D might be TRBD1 or TRBD2, each matching 5 bases. Trimming shortened V by 7 bases and J by 3 bases, and 9 bases separated the two germline ends. Germline-derived CDR1 and CDR2 are SQVTM and ANQGSEA. This CDR3 contains 12 residues. The CDR3 DNA follows: TGCAGCGGAGGGGCGGACACCGGGGAGCTGTTTTTT. Translated, it gives CSGGADTGELFF.

The rearrangement uses TRBV28 and TRBJ1-1; possibly TRBD1 for D (6 bases). Trimming took off 1 base at V and 3 bases at J, with 21 bases between the two ends. The CDR3 runs 18 residues. Germline CDR1 is MDHEN and CDR2 is SYDVKM. CDR3 DNA: TGTGCCAGCAGTTTATTGGTGGGGGCTCGAGGAGAGGACACTGAAGCTTTCTTT. Its protein product is CASSLLVGARGEDTEAFF.

The chain employs TRBV20-1 and TRBJ2-3; D not certain. Deletions cut 7 bases from V and 2 bases from J, with 16 bases between. Germline V gene data show CDR1 as DFQATT and CDR2 as SNEGSKA (reference sequence). The CDR3 runs to 14 residues. Here the CDR3 DNA reads TGCAGTGAGAAGCGACCCATTACCACAGATACGCAGTATTTT. This encodes CSEKRPITTDTQYF.

This clonotype was observed a handful of times. V gene TRBV29-1 combines with J gene TRBJ2-3; TRBD2 aligns across 15 bases. V was clipped by 1 base and J by 9 bases; unmatched bases: 2. Germline lookup yields CDR1 SQVTM and CDR2 ANQGSEA. The CDR3 has 14 amino acids. For the CDR3, the DNA is TGCAGCGTTGAAGGGACTAGCGGGAGGGACACGCAGTATTTT. Translating it yields CSVEGTSGRDTQYF.

The genes are TRBV20-1 and TRBJ2-5; TRBD1 matches 9 bases. The CDR3 extends over 14 amino acids. Germline CDR1 and CDR2: DFQATT and SNEGSKA (reference sequence). V trimming: 5 bases; J trimming: 3 bases; junction bases outside the gene matches: 7. The CDR3 here is CSAGRQGVKETQYF. In nucleotides, the CDR3 is TGCAGTGCTGGCCGACAGGGGGTGAAAGAGACCCAGTACTTC.

This clonotype occurred many times. This chain links TRBV6-6 with TRBJ1-2, with a possible D match to TRBD1 (6 bases). Germline CDR1 is MNHNY and CDR2 is SVGAGI (reference sequence). This CDR3 comprises 18 residues. V was pared by 2 bases and J by 3 bases, with 22 bases between. CDR3 protein: CASSYAAEGGPSDYGYTF. In DNA, the CDR3 is TGTGCCAGCAGTTACGCAGCTGAGGGGGGCCCGTCGGACTATGGCTACACCTTC.

This clonotype was picked up many times. The chain carries TRBV25-1 and TRBJ2-1; no reliable D call. The CDR3 runs 12 residues. Germline CDR1 reads MGHDK; CDR2 reads SYGVNS. Deletions cut 5 bases from V and 6 bases from J, with 8 bases between. CDR3 protein: CASSLTFNEQFF. In nucleotides, the CDR3 is TGTGCCAGCAGTTTAACGTTCAATGAGCAGTTCTTC.

The chain carries TRBV12-3 or TRBV12-4 and TRBJ1-1, with 9 positions matching TRBD1. J lost 1 base, V lost 7 bases, and 7 bases had no gene match. This CDR3 contains 15 residues. The CDR3 sequence: CASKGQGRWNTEAFF. CDR3 coding DNA: TGTGCCAGCAAGGGACAGGGAAGGTGGAACACTGAAGCTTTCTTT.

V usage is TRBV7-9 and J usage is TRBJ1-5; D perhaps matches TRBD1 (5 bases). There are 14 residues in the CDR3. V lost 7 bases and J lost 0, with 10 bases in between. Germline CDR1 SEHNR, CDR2 FQNEAQ (reference sequence). CDR3 loop: CASKGQNSNQPQHF. The CDR3 nucleotides read TGTGCCAGCAAGGGGCAGAATAGCAATCAGCCCCAGCATTTT.

This chain joins TRBV19 and TRBJ1-1; a weak D match, TRBD1 (6 bases). The CDR3 consists of 12 residues. V was clipped by 4 bases and J by 8 bases, with 11 bases between them. CDR1 and CDR2 (germline): LNHDA, SQIVND (reference sequence). For the CDR3, the DNA is TGTGCCAGTAGTACCCGGACAGCAGAAGCTTTCTTT. This sequence encodes CASSTRTAEAFF.

This clonotype was observed a handful of times. This sequence joins TRBV19 and TRBJ1-1, with D maybe TRBD1 (6 bases). The CDR3 runs to 14 residues. Germline V gene data show CDR1 as LNHDA and CDR2 as SQIVND (reference sequence). Trimming removed 2 bases from V and 2 bases from J, with 9 bases in between. The CDR3 DNA follows: TGTGCCAGTAGTATAAACAGGGTCAACACTGAAGCTTTCTTT. It codes for CASSINRVNTEAFF.

A few counts support this clonotype. V is TRBV19 and J is TRBJ2-5; tentative D call: TRBD1 (5 bases). The CDR3 has 13 amino acids. The germline gives CDR1 LNHDA, CDR2 SQIVND (reference sequence). V gave up 3 bases and J gave up 5 bases, with 10 bases separating them. CDR3: CASSITGHETQYF. The CDR3 DNA reads as TGTGCCAGTAGTATTACAGGTCATGAGACCCAGTACTTC.

A note on this clonotype: A single base separates this from a much larger clone, so it may be a read error. V and J are TRBV6-2 or TRBV6-3 and TRBJ1-5; unclear D gene. CDR1 and CDR2 from the germline V gene are MNHEY and SVGEGT. The CDR3 has 14 amino acids. Trimming shortened V by 0 bases and J by 3 bases, and 6 bases separated the two germline ends. The CDR3 DNA sequence: TGTGCCAGCAGTTACTCATACAACAATCAGCCCCAGCATTTT. Translated: CASSYSYNNQPQHF.

This clonotype was observed many times. The rearrangement uses TRBV28 and TRBJ1-1, with D hard to call. The V end lost 7 bases, the J end lost 0 bases, and 6 bases lay between the germline ends. The CDR3 is made up of 12 amino acids. Per the germline V gene, CDR1 is MDHEN and CDR2 is SYDVKM. DNA of the CDR3: TGTGCCAGCATGAGGTTGAACACTGAAGCTTTCTTT. It yields the protein CASMRLNTEAFF. The variable domain in full, completed from reference TRBV28 and TRBJ1-1, reads DVKVTQSSRYLVKRTGEKVFLECVQDMDHENMFWYRQDPGLGLRLIYFSYDVKMKEKGDIPEGYSVSREKKERFSLILESASTNQTSMYLCASMRLNTEAFFGQGTRLTVV.

This clonotype was found many times. CDR3 in amino acids: CASSSWTGGNTEAFF. Written as DNA, the CDR3 is TGTGCCAGCAGCTCCTGGACAGGGGGGAACACTGAAGCTTTCTTT. This chain uses TRBV27 with TRBJ1-1; 10 bases match TRBD1. Germline CDR1 and CDR2: MNHEY and SMNVEV (reference sequence). Unmatched junction bases numbered 5, after V lost 6 bases and J lost 1 base. The CDR3 is 15 residues long.

A few counts support this clonotype. The genes are TRBV6-8 and TRBJ2-1; TRBD1 matches 9 bases. In germline, CDR1 is MNHGY, CDR2 SAAAGT. The CDR3 length is 18 residues. V was pared by 4 bases and J by 7 bases, with 17 bases of the junction left unmatched. The CDR3 reads CASSSLSRGQGKINEQFF. In DNA, the CDR3 is TGTGCCAGCAGTTCCCTGTCGCGGGGACAGGGCAAGATAAATGAGCAGTTCTTC.

This clonotype appeared many times. The chain carries TRBV7-6 and TRBJ2-1; no firm D call. The CDR3 has 21 amino acids. The V end was cut by 5 bases, the J end by 2 bases, with 31 bases between. Germline V gives CDR1 SGHVS, CDR2 FNYEAQ. The chain's CDR3 is CASSRNPGPTICHPAYNEQFF. CDR3 nucleotide sequence: TGTGCCAGCAGCCGGAACCCGGGCCCCACCATCTGCCACCCCGCCTACAATGAGCAGTTCTTC.

The J gene is TRBJ2-1, the V gene TRBV6-2 or TRBV6-3; a weak D match, TRBD2 (6 bases). Trimming removed 2 bases at V and 7 bases at J, with 12 bases between. There are 14 residues in the CDR3. Germline CDR1 and CDR2: MNHEY and SVGEGT. The CDR3, as DNA: TGTGCCAGCAGTTACGTTATCGGGGGAAATGAGCAGTTCTTC. Protein product: CASSYVIGGNEQFF.

This clonotype was seen more than once but under ten times. This chain connects TRBV5-6 to TRBJ1-6; D call uncertain. With 0 bases removed from V and 6 bases from J, the gap between germline ends came to 7 bases. The CDR3 is 14 residues long. The germline V gene encodes CDR1 SGHDT and CDR2 YYEEEE. The CDR3 sequence: CASSLARLNSPLHF. CDR3 coding DNA: TGTGCCAGCAGCTTGGCCAGACTTAATTCACCCCTCCACTTT.

Ten or more counts support this clonotype. The chain has TRBV18 and TRBJ2-7; 9 bases line up with TRBD1. Germline CDR1 and CDR2: KGHSH and LQKENI. J lost 3 bases, V lost 0 bases, and 3 bases had no gene match. CDR3 size: 15 residues. CDR3 in DNA: TGTGCCAGCTCACCACCTGGGACAGGGTACTACGAGCAGTACTTC. Its translation: CASSPPGTGYYEQYF.

This clonotype was observed a few times. The DNA of the CDR3 is TGTGCCTGGAGTGTACCAACCTTTGGGGAGCAGTACTTC. It specifies CAWSVPTFGEQYF. This sequence joins TRBV30 and TRBJ2-7, with D hard to call. Trimming removed 0 bases from V and 7 bases from J, with 13 bases in between. Germline V gives CDR1 GTSNPN, CDR2 SVGIG (reference sequence). The CDR3 contains 13 residues. The complete variable domain, with remaining parts taken from reference TRBV30 and TRBJ2-7, reads SQTIHQWPATLVQPVGSPLSLECTVEGTSNPNLYWYRQAAGRGLQLLFYSVGIGQISSEVPQNLSASRPQDRQFILSSKKLLLSDSGFYLCAWSVPTFGEQYFGPGTRLTVT.

The chain has TRBV15 and TRBJ2-5, with D unclear. Trimming took 5 bases from V and 10 from J, leaving 17 bases between them. Germline CDR1 reads LNHNV; CDR2 reads YYDKDF (reference sequence). This CDR3 spans 13 amino acids. The CDR3: CATSYQPSQGQYF. CDR3 DNA sequence: TGTGCCACCAGCTATCAACCCTCTCAAGGCCAGTACTTC.

This clonotype showed up many times. This chain connects TRBV6-1 to TRBJ2-7; weak D call: TRBD2 (6 bases). The CDR3 is 14 residues long. Deletions cut 8 bases from V and 1 base from J, with 15 bases between. Germline assignment: CDR1 MNHNS and CDR2 SASEGT. CDR3 sequence (DNA): TGTGCCAGCTCTCCCCCCGGGACTTCCTACGAGCAGTACTTC. Residues: CASSPPGTSYEQYF.

The rearrangement links TRBV6-6 to TRBJ2-7; 7 bases line up with TRBD2. The CDR3 contains 15 residues. Germline assignment: CDR1 MNHNY and CDR2 SVGAGI (reference sequence). The trim removed 6 bases at V and 4 bases at J, leaving 12 bases unmatched. The CDR3 loop is CASRAGAGAEYEQYF. CDR3 nucleotides: TGTGCCAGCAGGGCCGGGGCGGGAGCGGAATACGAGCAGTACTTC.